Listed below are T cell receptor beta chains from one sample, sequenced in a study of cytomegalovirus exposure and HLA in healthy donors. The method was immunoSEQ multiplex PCR; TCRdb's version includes in-frame clones alone and lacks a portion of them. The table lists 150,000 or so clones, approximately 80% of them singletons, with around 4.4% in the top ten. Sample: PBMCs. These receptors were collected from a woman in her forties or fifties in good health and CMV-seropositive. Both conserved end residues are trimmed from each CDR3. Fields, in order: J gene, V gene, clone size, CDR3 protein. A row's size may be missing; if present it is once, few, many or a size class.

J gene: TRBJ1-4; V gene: TRBV6-6; clone size: .; CDR3 protein: ASSAPGQGNEKLF
J gene: TRBJ1-2; V gene: TRBV30; clone size: .; CDR3 protein: AWSSTHLGQGYT
J gene: TRBJ2-2; V gene: TRBV11-3; clone size: .; CDR3 protein: ASSLGAGELF
J gene: TRBJ2-2; V gene: TRBV7-2; clone size: .; CDR3 protein: ASTFKGVVGELF
J gene: TRBJ2-7; V gene: TRBV18; clone size: .; CDR3 protein: ASSPSGSSYEQY
J gene: TRBJ1-2; V gene: TRBV28; clone size: .; CDR3 protein: ASSPSGYGYT
J gene: TRBJ2-2; V gene: TRBV7-9; clone size: .; CDR3 protein: ASSFSLAATGELF
J gene: TRBJ1-1; V gene: TRBV10-3; clone size: .; CDR3 protein: ATSGTPNTEAF
J gene: TRBJ2-2; V gene: TRBV9; clone size: .; CDR3 protein: ASSVSLVTGELF
J gene: TRBJ2-5; V gene: TRBV7-9; clone size: .; CDR3 protein: ASSLGLAGQETQY
J gene: TRBJ2-7; V gene: TRBV10-3; clone size: .; CDR3 protein: AISGGGTSAYEQY
J gene: TRBJ1-1; V gene: TRBV6-1; clone size: .; CDR3 protein: ASSDGGQLNTEAF
J gene: TRBJ2-1; V gene: TRBV25-1; clone size: once; CDR3 protein: ASSARAGTVQF
J gene: TRBJ1-4; V gene: TRBV11-2; clone size: .; CDR3 protein: ASSQGQGAFEKLF
J gene: TRBJ2-3; V gene: TRBV7-9; clone size: .; CDR3 protein: ASSRLAGQVTDTQY
J gene: TRBJ2-5; V gene: TRBV7-7; clone size: .; CDR3 protein: ASSANRGQTQY
J gene: TRBJ2-7; V gene: TRBV6-1; clone size: .; CDR3 protein: ASTTGLAGAYEQY
J gene: TRBJ2-1; V gene: TRBV7-9; clone size: .; CDR3 protein: ASSSVASGRAQEQF
J gene: TRBJ2-1; V gene: TRBV7-8; clone size: .; CDR3 protein: ASSQGGSEQF